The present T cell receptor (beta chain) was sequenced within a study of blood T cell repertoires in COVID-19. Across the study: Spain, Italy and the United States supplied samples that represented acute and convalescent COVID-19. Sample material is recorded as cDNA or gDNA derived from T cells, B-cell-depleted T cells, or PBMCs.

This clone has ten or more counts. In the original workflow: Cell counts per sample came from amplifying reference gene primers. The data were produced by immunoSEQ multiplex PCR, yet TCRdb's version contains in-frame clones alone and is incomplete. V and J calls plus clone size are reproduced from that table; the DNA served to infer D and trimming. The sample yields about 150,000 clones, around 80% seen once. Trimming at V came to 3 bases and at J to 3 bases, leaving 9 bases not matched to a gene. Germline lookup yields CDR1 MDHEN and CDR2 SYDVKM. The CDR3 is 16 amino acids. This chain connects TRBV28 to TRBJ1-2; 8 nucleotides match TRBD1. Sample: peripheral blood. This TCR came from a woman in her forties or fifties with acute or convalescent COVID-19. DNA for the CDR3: TGTGCCAGCAGTTTGTTCACAGGGGGGTTCGACTATGGCTACACCTTC. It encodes CASSLFTGGFDYGYTF.